The entry below gives a single T cell receptor beta chain sequence along with its context. The target antigen is unknown. V lost 3 bases and J 4 bases, leaving 28 bases between the germline ends. Germline values: CDR1 LNHDA, CDR2 SQIVND (reference sequence). This CDR3 is built from 20 residues. TCRdb's copy holds only in-frame clones and misses some; the assay was immunoSEQ multiplex PCR. This sample yields 7,500 to 8,500 clones, of which approximately 92% are seen a single time; almost 4.5% belongs to the top ten. The sample originates from a study of T cell clonotyping in hematopoietic cell transplantation. The study's findings and limits: Without cell sorting, CD4 versus CD8 contributions remain unresolved. Graft donor and pretransplant recipient Inverse Simpson Index values predicted broader posttransplant TCR diversity. After transplant, recipient diversity fell while pathologically expanded clonotypes grew through day 180.

The TCR sequence derives from a female patient in her fifties or sixties who had an allogeneic stem cell transplant from an unrelated donor, so the T cells may come from the graft donor. Some clones in this sample may be carry-over from other donors' samples. This rearrangement joins TRBV19 to TRBJ2-1; D is undetermined. This specimen was PBMCs, taken 180 days after allogeneic stem cell transplant. CDR3 region: CASSISSYRATLNPYNEQFF. The CDR3 nucleotides are TGTGCCAGTAGTATTTCTTCTTACAGAGCAACCCTCAATCCTTACAATGAGCAGTTCTTC.